The 21 T cell receptor beta chains given below trace back to one sample, sequenced in a study of blood T cell repertoires in COVID-19. Using immunoSEQ multiplex PCR, the repertoire was profiled, and TCRdb retains in-frame clones only, with some absent. Of 200,000 to 300,000 clones listed, more than 80% are singletons. Sequenced sample: peripheral blood. These receptors were obtained from an elderly woman with COVID-19, enrolled during active disease.

V and J are TRBV19 and TRBJ1-1, with D uncertain. Trimming removed 0 bases from V and 0 bases from J, with 5 bases in between. CDR1 LNHDA and CDR2 SQIVND come from the germline V gene (reference sequence). This CDR3 is 14 amino acids long. CDR3 bases: TGTGCCAGTAGTATAGATCCGTTGAACACTGAAGCTTTCTTT. Its protein product is CASSIDPLNTEAFF.

The chain uses TRBV2 and TRBJ1-5, with D possibly being TRBD1 (5 bases). The germline gives CDR1 SNHLY, CDR2 FYNNEI. The CDR3 spans 15 residues. V lost 8 bases to trimming and J lost 5 bases, with 19 bases between them. The CDR3 sequence: CASGGFQGGDQPQHF. The CDR3 DNA is TGTGCCAGCGGGGGGTTCCAAGGTGGGGATCAGCCCCAGCATTTT.

This rearrangement joins TRBV28 to TRBJ1-6; TRBD1 aligns across 9 bases. J was trimmed by 7 bases and V by 6 bases; bases with no gene match: 1. CDR1 and CDR2 (germline): MDHEN, SYDVKM. The CDR3 length is 13 residues. The CDR3 protein is CASSGQGNSPLHF. The DNA for the CDR3 is TGTGCCAGCAGCGGACAGGGGAATTCACCCCTCCACTTT.

This chain links TRBV12-3 or TRBV12-4 with TRBJ1-2; 9 nucleotides agree with TRBD1. Germline trimming cut 6 bases from V and 7 bases from J; bases unmatched to any gene: 6. The length of the CDR3 is 13 residues. The CDR3 nucleotides are TGTGCCAGCAGGGGACAGGGAGTTGGTGGCTACACCTTC. Its translation is CASRGQGVGGYTF.

The chain links TRBV7-3 to TRBJ1-1, with a tentative D call TRBD1 (5 bases). This CDR3 is 14 amino acids long. Germline CDR1 reads SGHTA; CDR2 reads FQGTGA. The V end was cut by 3 bases, the J end by 4 bases, with 12 bases between. CDR3 DNA sequence: TGTGCCAGCAGCTTGGCAGGGTCGGGCACTGAAGCTTTCTTT. The encoded protein is CASSLAGSGTEAFF.

The chain couples TRBV6-6 to TRBJ1-5; 7 nucleotides match TRBD1. Germline trimming cut 0 bases from V and 4 bases from J; bases unmatched to any gene: 3. This CDR3 has 15 amino acids. The germline CDR1 and CDR2 sequences are MNHNY and SVGAGI (reference sequence). This CDR3 reads CASSYSGQPNQPQHF. Here the CDR3 DNA reads TGTGCCAGCAGTTACTCGGGACAGCCTAATCAGCCCCAGCATTTT.

This CDR3 reads CASSRDLAYEQYF. CDR3 nucleotide sequence: TGTGCCAGCTCCCGGGACTTAGCCTACGAGCAGTACTTC. The V call is TRBV28, the J call TRBJ2-7, with D tentatively TRBD2 (6 bases). CDR3 length: 13 amino acids. Germline lookup yields CDR1 MDHEN and CDR2 SYDVKM. Deletions cut 8 bases from V and 2 bases from J, with 13 bases between.

The table lists this clone with a count of one. Other nucleotide sequences in the sample specify the same CDR3. The gene calls are TRBV7-9 and TRBJ1-2; 7 bases agree with TRBD1. After removal of 1 base from V and 0 bases from J, the junction contained 2 bases not matched to a gene. The CDR3 has 15 residues. Germline values: CDR1 SEHNR, CDR2 FQNEAQ (reference sequence). This chain's CDR3 is CASSLGQGPNYGYTF. In nucleotides, the CDR3 is TGTGCCAGCAGCTTAGGACAGGGCCCTAACTATGGCTACACCTTC.

This clone showed up just once. Its ends do not fully match the called genes, so a read error is possible. This rearrangement joins TRBV7-7 to TRBJ2-7; D gene uncertain. The CDR3 consists of 15 residues. Looked up from germline, CDR1 is SSHAT and CDR2 is FNYEAQ (reference sequence). DNA of the CDR3: TGTGCTAGCAGTTCACCCCCCTGGCTCTCCTACGAGCAGTACTTC. Its protein product is CASSSPPWLSYEQYF.

A few counts support this clone. This chain links TRBV19 with TRBJ2-5; possible D gene TRBD1, 6 bases. Germline loops: CDR1 LNHDA, CDR2 SQIVND (reference sequence). This CDR3 has 15 residues. The ends were cut back, 5 bases at V and 3 bases at J, with 16 bases in the middle. The CDR3 region has the DNA TGTGCCAGTAGTTCTACCTCTACAGGGAAAGAGACCCAGTACTTC. It encodes CASSSTSTGKETQYF. Together with reference TRBV19 and TRBJ2-5, the CDR3 gives the full variable domain: DGGITQSPKYLFRKEGQNVTLSCEQNLNHDAMYWYRQDPGQGLRLIYYSQIVNDFQKGDIAEGYSVSREKKESFPLTVTSAQKNPTAFYLCASSSTSTGKETQYFGPGTRLLVL.

Turning to this clone: One junction end disagrees with the germline gene, perhaps due to a read error. The rearrangement links TRBV18 to TRBJ2-5, with 7 nucleotides matching TRBD1. CDR1 KGHSH and CDR2 LQKENI come from the germline V gene. The CDR3 has 16 residues. CDR3 bases: TGTGCCAGCTCACCACAGGGGGCTAGACATCAAGAGATCCAGTACTTC. Its translation: CASSPQGARHQEIQYF.

The rearrangement joins TRBV6-5 to TRBJ1-1; 9 bases line up with TRBD1. Germline values: CDR1 MNHEY, CDR2 SVGAGI. Trimming at V came to 4 bases and at J to 4 bases, leaving 10 bases not matched to a gene. CDR3 length: 16 amino acids. The CDR3 loop is CASSSPSTGGFTEAFF. The CDR3 DNA follows: TGTGCCAGCAGTTCCCCTTCGACAGGGGGGTTCACTGAAGCTTTCTTT.

This clone was recorded only once. This chain links TRBV4-3 with TRBJ1-2; weak D call: TRBD1 (5 bases). V dropped 2 bases and J dropped 5 bases, with 12 bases sitting between them. CDR1 is LGHNA and CDR2 is YSLEER in the germline V gene. This CDR3 is built from 14 residues. The CDR3 DNA sequence: TGCGCCAGCAGCCAATATTTGACAGATTATGGCTACACCTTC. Protein: CASSQYLTDYGYTF.

The chain links TRBV19 to TRBJ1-1; unclear D gene. Germline CDR1 is LNHDA and CDR2 is SQIVND (reference sequence). Trimming stripped 5 bases from V and 0 bases from J, with 7 bases between. The CDR3 runs 13 residues. DNA for the CDR3: TGTGCCAGTAGTGCTGACTTGAACACTGAAGCTTTCTTT. Amino acid sequence: CASSADLNTEAFF.

This clone was recorded once. The rearrangement uses TRBV9 and TRBJ2-1, with 7 bases aligning to TRBD1. V was clipped by 2 bases and J by 8 bases; unmatched bases: 7. This CDR3 is built from 14 residues. The V gene's germline CDR1 is SGDLS and CDR2 YYNGEE. The CDR3 here is CASSVDGQAHEQFF. As DNA, the CDR3 is TGTGCCAGCAGCGTCGACGGACAGGCCCATGAGCAGTTCTTC.

The CDR3 loop is CASSEPQGPIYEQYF. CDR3 DNA sequence: TGTGCCAGCAGTGAACCACAGGGTCCGATCTACGAGCAGTACTTC. J is TRBJ2-7 and V is TRBV2; a weak D match, TRBD1 (6 bases). The CDR3 is 15 residues long. V shed 2 bases and J shed 3 bases, with 14 bases lying between them. Germline V gene sequence: CDR1 SNHLY, CDR2 FYNNEI.

Worth noting for this clone: The junction shows a germline mismatch at one end, possibly a read error. V is TRBV7-7 and J is TRBJ1-5, with D uncertain. Germline V gives CDR1 SSHAT, CDR2 FNYEAQ (reference sequence). The CDR3 contains 13 residues. CDR3 amino acids: CASSLSPDQPQHF. The DNA for the CDR3 is TGTGCTAGCAGCTTATCCCCGGATCAGCCCCAGCATTTT.

This rearrangement joins TRBV19 to TRBJ2-7, with TRBD1 matching over 10 bases. The CDR3 covers 15 residues. V lost 5 bases to trimming and J lost 3 bases; unmatched junction nucleotides: 7. The germline CDR1 and CDR2 sequences are LNHDA and SQIVND (reference sequence). The CDR3 protein is CASSQKTGGFYEQYF. The DNA of the CDR3 is TGTGCCAGTAGTCAAAAGACAGGGGGCTTCTACGAGCAGTACTTC. Variable domain in full (rest from reference TRBV19 and TRBJ2-7): DGGITQSPKYLFRKEGQNVTLSCEQNLNHDAMYWYRQDPGQGLRLIYYSQIVNDFQKGDIAEGYSVSREKKESFPLTVTSAQKNPTAFYLCASSQKTGGFYEQYFGPGTRLTVT.

V usage is TRBV27 and J usage is TRBJ1-5; D is unclear. The ends were cut back, 5 bases at V and 0 bases at J, with 5 bases in the middle. CDR3 length: 13 amino acids. Looked up from germline, CDR1 is MNHEY and CDR2 is SMNVEV (reference sequence). CDR3 in DNA: TGTGCCAGCAGTCTCTCTAGCAATCAGCCCCAGCATTTT. This sequence encodes CASSLSSNQPQHF.

The chain uses TRBV5-4 and TRBJ2-4; D ambiguous. From germline, CDR1 is SGHNT and CDR2 YYREEE (reference sequence). Trimming took 3 bases from V and 5 from J, leaving 18 bases between them. The CDR3 length is 16 residues. CDR3 DNA: TGTGCCAGCAGCTCCGGCCCTGGGCAAAAAGAAAACATTCAGTACTTC. Translated, it gives CASSSGPGQKENIQYF.

The chain uses TRBV4-1 and TRBJ1-2; D is perhaps TRBD1 (6 bases). Trimming took 4 bases from V and 0 from J, leaving 12 bases between them. The CDR3 is made up of 15 amino acids. The germline V gene has CDR1 MGHRA and CDR2 YSYEKL. The CDR3 loop reads CASSPAGDANYGYTF. Here the CDR3 DNA reads TGCGCCAGCAGCCCGGCAGGGGATGCTAACTATGGCTACACCTTC.